This T cell receptor (beta chain) emerged from a study of cytomegalovirus exposure and HLA in healthy donors. Points from the study as a whole: Cytomegalovirus-associated TCR beta chains were listed, numbering some 180. Later, TCR association rates were found to vary by HLA locus, highest for DRB1 and lowest for HLA-C. Most of the TCR beta V segments (in an earlier analysis) were productive either about 87% or about 30% of the time.

It was with 60 Vbeta and 13 Jbeta primers that the PCR ran. Original analysis: Later analysis identified approximately 88 million unique TCR beta chains, about 11 million shared. The protocol was immunoSEQ multiplex PCR, while the TCRdb copy is restricted to in-frame clones and leaves out a portion. Clonal size and the V and J genes are those of that table, whereas D and trimming came from the DNA. This repertoire includes about 120,000 clones. Turning to this clone: Its target is unknown.

Trimming took 6 bases from V and 4 from J, leaving 18 bases between them. Germline-derived CDR1 and CDR2 are MDHEN and SYDVKM. This CDR3 has 15 amino acids. The specimen sequenced was PBMCs. The sequence was collected from a man aged 40-50 years in good health and CMV-seropositive. This chain joins TRBV28 and TRBJ1-2; tentatively, D is TRBD1 (6 bases). Here the CDR3 reads CASSLNRVLSYGYTF. The CDR3, as DNA: TGTGCCAGCAGCCTGAACAGGGTATTAAGCTATGGCTACACCTTC.